The sequence of this TCR beta chain was determined in a study of CXCR3-negative and CXCR3-positive naive CD8 T cells. The CDR3 spans 16 residues. Germline CDR1 is MNHEY and CDR2 is SMNVEV (reference sequence). Regarding the study as a whole: TRB CDR3 hydrophobicity was greater in CXCR3-positive naive cells than in CXCR3-negative naive cells. Relative to memory CD8+ cells, whose diversity was much lower, both naive subsets had comparably high diversity. For naive cells, CXCR3-negative and CXCR3-positive subsets had similar TRBV-TRBJ usage; for memory cells, usage differed. Because surface CD5 did not distinguish the naive subsets, TCR strength was inferred from TRB CDR3 properties.

The authors made the TRB cDNA libraries by 5' RACE using UMI labels. After re-calling the 5' RACE reads, TCRdb lists one entry per CDR3 protein, DNA absent. Recorded for this sample: some 120,000 distinct CDR3 sequences. On this clonotype itself: Its target is unknown.

The sample comprised naive CXCR3+ CD8+ T cells from blood. Subset described: CD45RO-CCR7+CD27+CD95- naive CD8+ T cells expressing CXCR3 (TNR3+). J is TRBJ2-5 and V is TRBV27; TCRdb's D call, TRBD2, is unchecked because there is no DNA. The source of this sequence is a human donor in good health. Some clones in this sample may be carry-over from other donors' samples. The chain's CDR3 is CASSLKDGALQETQYF.